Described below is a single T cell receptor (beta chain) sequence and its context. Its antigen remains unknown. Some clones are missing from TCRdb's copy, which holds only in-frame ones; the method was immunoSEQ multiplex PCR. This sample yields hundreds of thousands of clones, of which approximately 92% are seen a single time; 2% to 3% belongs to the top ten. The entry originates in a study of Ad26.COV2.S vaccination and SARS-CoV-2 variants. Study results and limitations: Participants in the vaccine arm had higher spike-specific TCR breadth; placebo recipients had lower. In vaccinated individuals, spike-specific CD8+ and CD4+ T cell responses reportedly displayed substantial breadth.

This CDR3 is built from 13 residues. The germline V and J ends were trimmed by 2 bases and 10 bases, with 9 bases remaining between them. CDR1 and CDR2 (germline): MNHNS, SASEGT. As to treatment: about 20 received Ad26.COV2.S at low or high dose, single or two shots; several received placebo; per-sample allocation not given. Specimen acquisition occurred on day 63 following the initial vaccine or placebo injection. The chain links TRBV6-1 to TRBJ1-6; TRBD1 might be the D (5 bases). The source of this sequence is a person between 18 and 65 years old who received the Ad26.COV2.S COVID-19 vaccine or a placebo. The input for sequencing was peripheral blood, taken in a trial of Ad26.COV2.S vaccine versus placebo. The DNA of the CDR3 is TGTGCCAGCAGTGAAATAAGGGGATCACCCCTCCACTTT. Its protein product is CASSEIRGSPLHF.